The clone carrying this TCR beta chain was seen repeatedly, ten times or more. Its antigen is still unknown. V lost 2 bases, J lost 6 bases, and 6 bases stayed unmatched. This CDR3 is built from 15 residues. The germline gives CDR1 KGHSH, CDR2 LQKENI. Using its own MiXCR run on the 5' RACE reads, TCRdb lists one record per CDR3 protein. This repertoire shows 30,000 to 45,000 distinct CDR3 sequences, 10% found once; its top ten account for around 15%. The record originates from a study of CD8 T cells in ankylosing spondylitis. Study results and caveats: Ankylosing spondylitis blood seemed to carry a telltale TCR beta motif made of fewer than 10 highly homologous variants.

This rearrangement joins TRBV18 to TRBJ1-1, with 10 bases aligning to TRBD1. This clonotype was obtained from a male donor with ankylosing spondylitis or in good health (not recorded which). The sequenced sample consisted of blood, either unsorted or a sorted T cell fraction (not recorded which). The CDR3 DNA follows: TGTGCCAGCTCACCAGAGGACAGGGGGTTATCTGAAGCTTTCTTT. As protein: CASSPEDRGLSEAFF.